This T cell receptor (beta chain) came from a study of T cell changes during pregnancy in multiple sclerosis. TCRdb's table, derived via immunoSEQ multiplex PCR, lists solely in-frame clones and lacks some. The sample holds under 70,000 clones, approximately 91% seen once. V lost 3 bases and J lost 6; bases outside the gene matches: 1. CDR1 and CDR2 (germline): SNHLY, FYNNEI. The CDR3 consists of 13 residues. The receptor was isolated from a female donor with multiple sclerosis, enrolled in a pregnancy study. The chain has TRBV2 and TRBJ2-2, with TRBD2 matching over 7 bases. Specimen: CD4+ T cells from peripheral blood mononuclear cells, collected after pregnancy. CDR3 sequence: CASSETSPGELFF. CDR3 nucleotides: TGTGCCAGCAGTGAGACTAGCCCCGGGGAGCTGTTTTTT.